These 11 T cell receptor beta chains share one sample of origin, sequenced in a study of a mutant IDH1 vaccine in newly diagnosed glioma. Only in-frame clones appear in the TCRdb table, and some are missing; sequencing was by immunoSEQ multiplex PCR. Here the sample spans roughly 60,000 clones, around 84% being singletons. These TCRs' antigens remain unknown. This sample's time point: week 23, last vaccination. Each dose delivered 300 ug of mutant IDH1 20-mer peptide subcutaneously with imiquimod. This sample comprised PBMCs, obtained from a glioma patient whose treatment included an IDH1 peptide vaccine. The origin of the receptors is a man aged 30 to 45 with glioma.

The gene calls are TRBV7-7 and TRBJ2-5, with 10 bases aligning to TRBD1. Germline lookup yields CDR1 SSHAT and CDR2 FNYEAQ (reference sequence). J lost 4 bases, V lost 5 bases, and 4 bases had no gene match. The CDR3 spans 14 residues. CDR3 protein: CASSQRDRGETQYF. CDR3 DNA: TGTGCCAGCAGCCAGCGGGACAGGGGAGAGACCCAGTACTTC.

The DNA of the CDR3 is TGTGCCATCACGACAGCGAACACCGGGGAGCTGTTTTTT. Translated, it gives CAITTANTGELFF. The chain uses TRBV10-3 and TRBJ2-2, with a possible D match to TRBD1 (5 bases). With 7 bases removed from V and 0 bases from J, the gap between germline ends came to 6 bases. The CDR3 has 13 amino acids. CDR1 ENHRY and CDR2 SYGVKD come from the germline V gene.

J is TRBJ1-6 and V is TRBV11-2, with a tentative D call TRBD1 (5 bases). The germline CDR1 and CDR2 sequences are SGHAT and FQNNGV. V shed 5 bases and J shed 0 bases, with 17 bases lying between them. The CDR3 totals 18 residues. The CDR3: CASSRPLVDSSYNSPLHF. DNA for the CDR3: TGTGCCAGCAGCCGACCCCTTGTCGACAGCTCCTATAATTCACCCCTCCACTTT.

V and J are TRBV6-5 and TRBJ2-5; TRBD2 agrees at 9 bases. The CDR3 loop spans 14 amino acids. The V gene end was trimmed by 8 bases and the J gene end by 5 bases; junction bases not matched to a gene: 9. In germline, CDR1 is MNHEY, CDR2 SVGAGI. In DNA, the CDR3 is TGTGCCAGCGCGGGAGCGGGGGGCGCGGAGACCCAGTACTTC. It is translated as CASAGAGGAETQYF.

This clone was seen a handful of times. The chain uses TRBV11-2 and TRBJ2-7; the D is unclear. Deletions cut 3 bases from V and 5 bases from J, with 11 bases between. The germline V gene has CDR1 SGHAT and CDR2 FQNNGV. The length of the CDR3 is 13 residues. CDR3 coding DNA: TGTGCCAGCAGCTTCCGACGGCCCAACGAGCAGTACTTC. This codes for CASSFRRPNEQYF.

DNA for the CDR3: TGCGCCAGCAGCCAAGATCCATCGGGGGCGATTTATCATGAGCAGTTCTTC. Amino acid sequence: CASSQDPSGAIYHEQFF. The genes are TRBV4-1 and TRBJ2-1; either TRBD1 or TRBD2 may fit D (6 bases each). CDR1 and CDR2 from the germline V gene are MGHRA and YSYEKL. CDR3 length: 17 amino acids. Trimming cost V 0 bases and J 8 bases, with 20 bases left between them.

The chain joins TRBV29-1 to TRBJ1-1; no clear D. V dropped 7 bases and J dropped 0 bases, with 12 bases sitting between them. Germline V gene lookup returns CDR1 SQVTM and CDR2 ANQGSEA. The CDR3 length is 13 residues. The DNA for the CDR3 is TGCAGCGGATCAAGGGTGCTGAACACTGAAGCTTTCTTT. It specifies CSGSRVLNTEAFF.

The chain carries TRBV11-2 and TRBJ2-7, with TRBD1 matching 8 bases. Unmatched junction bases numbered 21, after V lost 4 bases and J lost 7 bases. CDR1 is SGHAT and CDR2 is FQNNGV in the germline V gene. The CDR3 extends over 18 amino acids. Here the CDR3 DNA reads TGTGCCAGCAGCTCCCAGTGGGTTGCAGGGGGCGCTCAGAGTGAGCAGTACTTC. It encodes CASSSQWVAGGAQSEQYF.

This clone came up once. The chain combines TRBV9 with TRBJ2-4, with D possibly TRBD1 on 5 matching bases. From germline, CDR1 is SGDLS and CDR2 YYNGEE. Trimming removed 0 bases at V and 5 bases at J, with 12 bases between. The CDR3 is 15 amino acids. Here the CDR3 reads CASSVGSGFENIQYF. In DNA form, the CDR3 reads TGTGCCAGCAGCGTAGGGTCAGGGTTTGAAAACATTCAGTACTTC.

The chain is built from TRBV19 and TRBJ2-1, with 11 bases identical to TRBD2. Germline V gene sequence: CDR1 LNHDA, CDR2 SQIVND (reference sequence). After removal of 1 base from V and 4 bases from J, the junction contained 3 bases not matched to a gene. This CDR3 contains 16 residues. DNA for the CDR3: TGTGCCAGTAGTATAGGATCTAGCGGGGGGTACAATGAGCAGTTCTTC. It encodes CASSIGSSGGYNEQFF.

The chain combines TRBV28 with TRBJ1-2; maybe TRBD1 (6 bases). Deletions cut 6 bases from V and 3 bases from J, with 14 bases between. Per the germline V gene, CDR1 is MDHEN and CDR2 is SYDVKM. The CDR3 sequence is 14 residues long. The CDR3 reads CASSLAGGDYGYTF. Here the CDR3 DNA reads TGTGCCAGCAGCCTTGCCGGGGGCGACTATGGCTACACCTTC.